Listed below are T cell receptor beta chains from one sample, sequenced in a study of blood T cell repertoires in COVID-19. The protocol was immunoSEQ multiplex PCR, while the TCRdb copy is restricted to in-frame clones and leaves out a portion. This repertoire shows approximately 400,000 clones, more than 75% found once; its top ten account for about 1.2%. The sequenced sample consisted of PBMCs or T cells enriched from blood (not recorded which). Receptor source: a woman aged 18-29 years who had recovered from COVID-19. Each CDR3 is given with its conserved first and last residue. A D gene is named only where the DNA matches it firmly. For some rows the clone size is stated as once, few or many, or as a class when expanded; others skip it.

j_call: TRBJ1-5
clone_size: .
cdr3_length: 16
d_call: .
v_call: TRBV19
cdr3_nt: TGTGCCAGTAGTATGGAGGTCGGGGGTGGCAATCAGCCCCAGCATTTT
cdr3_aa: CASSMEVGGGNQPQHF

j_call: TRBJ1-1
clone_size: .
cdr3_length: 14
d_call: TRBD1
v_call: TRBV2
cdr3_nt: TGTGCCAGCAGCCTAGGGGGCGAGGGCACTGAAGCTTTCTTT
cdr3_aa: CASSLGGEGTEAFF

j_call: TRBJ1-3
clone_size: .
cdr3_length: 15
d_call: .
v_call: TRBV18
cdr3_nt: TGTGCCAGCTCACCCGGGACAAGCCCGGGAAACACCATATATTTT
cdr3_aa: CASSPGTSPGNTIYF

j_call: TRBJ2-3
clone_size: .
cdr3_length: 16
d_call: .
v_call: TRBV6-1
cdr3_nt: TGTGCCAGCAGTGAAGGAAGGACACCTGGCACAGATACGCAGTATTTT
cdr3_aa: CASSEGRTPGTDTQYF

j_call: TRBJ1-2
clone_size: .
cdr3_length: 15
d_call: .
v_call: TRBV3-1/TRBV3-2
cdr3_nt: TGTGCCAGCAGCCAAGATAACTCTCGGGTCTATGGCTACACCTTC
cdr3_aa: CASSQDNSRVYGYTF

j_call: TRBJ2-1
clone_size: once
cdr3_length: 15
d_call: TRBD2
v_call: TRBV3-1/TRBV3-2
cdr3_nt: TGTGCCAGCAGCCTAAGTATGACTAGCCCCAATGAGCAGTTCTTC
cdr3_aa: CASSLSMTSPNEQFF

j_call: TRBJ2-2
clone_size: .
cdr3_length: 19
d_call: TRBD2
v_call: TRBV7-9
cdr3_nt: TGTGCCAGCAGCTATGAAGCGGGGGGCCCGGCTTTTAGCACCGGGGAGCTGTTTTTT
cdr3_aa: CASSYEAGGPAFSTGELFF

j_call: TRBJ2-3
clone_size: .
cdr3_length: 12
d_call: .
v_call: TRBV12-5
cdr3_nt: TGTGCTAGTGGTCAGGGCACAGATACGCAGTATTTT
cdr3_aa: CASGQGTDTQYF

j_call: TRBJ1-6
clone_size: .
cdr3_length: 14
d_call: .
v_call: TRBV3-1/TRBV3-2
cdr3_nt: TGTGCCAGCAGCCAAGCGGGCAGGGGCAATCCCCTCCACTTT
cdr3_aa: CASSQAGRGNPLHF

j_call: TRBJ2-3
clone_size: .
cdr3_length: 18
d_call: TRBD1
v_call: TRBV9
cdr3_nt: TGTGCCAGCAGCGTAAGGCTCTGGGACAGGGTCGTTTCAGATACGCAGTATTTT
cdr3_aa: CASSVRLWDRVVSDTQYF

j_call: TRBJ1-4
clone_size: .
cdr3_length: 13
d_call: .
v_call: TRBV20-1
cdr3_nt: TGCAGTGCTAGTGCCAGGGGACGGGAAAAACTGTTTTTT
cdr3_aa: CSASARGREKLFF

j_call: TRBJ2-7
clone_size: .
cdr3_length: 15
d_call: .
v_call: TRBV27
cdr3_nt: TGTGCCAGCAGTTCCCTCCTAACGGACACCTACGAGCAGTACTTC
cdr3_aa: CASSSLLTDTYEQYF

j_call: TRBJ1-2
clone_size: .
cdr3_length: 13
d_call: .
v_call: TRBV12-3/TRBV12-4
cdr3_nt: TGTGCCAGCAGTTTAAGTGCCTCGCGGGGCTACACCTTC
cdr3_aa: CASSLSASRGYTF

j_call: TRBJ2-7
clone_size: .
cdr3_length: 14
d_call: TRBD1
v_call: TRBV10-1
cdr3_nt: TGCGCCAGCAGTGGCCGGGACAGCCCGTACGAGCAGTACTTC
cdr3_aa: CASSGRDSPYEQYF

j_call: TRBJ2-7
clone_size: .
cdr3_length: 14
d_call: .
v_call: TRBV3-1/TRBV3-2
cdr3_nt: TGTGCCAGCAGCCAAGGCGGGACGGCCTACGAGCAGTACTTC
cdr3_aa: CASSQGGTAYEQYF

j_call: TRBJ1-2
clone_size: .
cdr3_length: 14
d_call: TRBD1
v_call: TRBV7-9
cdr3_nt: TGTGCCAGCAGCCGAATGACAGGGGGTGACGACTACACCTTC
cdr3_aa: CASSRMTGGDDYTF

j_call: TRBJ2-7
clone_size: .
cdr3_length: 13
d_call: .
v_call: TRBV28
cdr3_nt: TGTGCCAGCAGTTTCGGTGGAGGCTACGAGCAGTACTTC
cdr3_aa: CASSFGGGYEQYF